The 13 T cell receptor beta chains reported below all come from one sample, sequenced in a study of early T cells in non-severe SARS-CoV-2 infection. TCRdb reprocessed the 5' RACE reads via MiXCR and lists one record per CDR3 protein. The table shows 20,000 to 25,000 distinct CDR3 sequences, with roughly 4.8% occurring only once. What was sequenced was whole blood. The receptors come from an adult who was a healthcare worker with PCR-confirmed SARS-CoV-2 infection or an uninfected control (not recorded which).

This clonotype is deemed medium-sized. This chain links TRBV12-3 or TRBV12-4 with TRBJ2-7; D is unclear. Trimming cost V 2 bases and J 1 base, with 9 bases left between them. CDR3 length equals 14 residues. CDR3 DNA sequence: TGTGCCAGCAGTTTAAACACGGTTTCCTACGAGCAGTACTTC. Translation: CASSLNTVSYEQYF.

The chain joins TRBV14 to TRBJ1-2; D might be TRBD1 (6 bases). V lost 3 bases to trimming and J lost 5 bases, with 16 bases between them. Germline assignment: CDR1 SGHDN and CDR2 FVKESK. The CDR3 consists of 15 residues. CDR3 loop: CASSQSQAGAYGYTF. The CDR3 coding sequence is TGTGCCAGCAGCCAGAGCCAGGCAGGGGCGTATGGCTACACCTTC.

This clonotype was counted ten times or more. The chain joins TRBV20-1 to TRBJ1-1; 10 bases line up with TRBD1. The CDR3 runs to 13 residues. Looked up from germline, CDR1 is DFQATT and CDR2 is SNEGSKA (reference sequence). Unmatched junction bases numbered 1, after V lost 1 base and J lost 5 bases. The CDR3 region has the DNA TGCAGTGCTAGAGGGACAGGGGGTACTGAAGCTTTCTTT. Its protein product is CSARGTGGTEAFF.

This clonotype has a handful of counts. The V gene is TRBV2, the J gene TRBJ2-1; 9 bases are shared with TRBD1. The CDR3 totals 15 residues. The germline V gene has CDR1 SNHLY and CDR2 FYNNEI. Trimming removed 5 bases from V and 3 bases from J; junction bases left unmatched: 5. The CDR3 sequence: CASSSDRGGYNEQFF. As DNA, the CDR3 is TGTGCCAGCAGTTCCGACAGGGGGGGCTACAATGAGCAGTTCTTC.

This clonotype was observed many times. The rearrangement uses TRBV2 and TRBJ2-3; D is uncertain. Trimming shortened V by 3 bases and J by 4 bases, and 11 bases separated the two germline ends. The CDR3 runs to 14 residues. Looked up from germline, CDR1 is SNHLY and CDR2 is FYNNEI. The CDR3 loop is CASSDLEPPDTQYF. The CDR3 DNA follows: TGTGCCAGCAGTGACCTAGAGCCCCCAGATACGCAGTATTTT. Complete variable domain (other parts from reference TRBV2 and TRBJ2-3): EPEVTQTPSHQVTQMGQEVILRCVPISNHLYFYWYRQILGQKVEFLVSFYNNEISEKSEIFDDQFSVERPDGSNFTLKIRSTKLEDSAMYFCASSDLEPPDTQYFGPGTRLTVL.

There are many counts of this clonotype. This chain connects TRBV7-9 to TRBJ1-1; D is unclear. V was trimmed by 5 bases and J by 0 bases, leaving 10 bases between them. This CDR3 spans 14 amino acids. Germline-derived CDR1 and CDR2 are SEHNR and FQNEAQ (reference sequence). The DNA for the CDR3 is TGTGCCAGCAGCGAAACGCAGGTGAACACTGAAGCTTTCTTT. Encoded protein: CASSETQVNTEAFF. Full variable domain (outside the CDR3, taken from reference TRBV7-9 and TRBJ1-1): DTGVSQNPRHKITKRGQNVTFRCDPISEHNRLYWYRQTLGQGPEFLTYFQNEAQLEKSRLLSDRFSAERPKGSFSTLEIQRTEQGDSAMYLCASSETQVNTEAFFGQGTRLTVV.

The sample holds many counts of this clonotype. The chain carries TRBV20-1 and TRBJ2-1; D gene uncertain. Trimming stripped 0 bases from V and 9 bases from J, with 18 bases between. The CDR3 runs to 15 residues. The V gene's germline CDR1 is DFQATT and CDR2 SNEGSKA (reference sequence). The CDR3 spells CSAREARFFSGEQFF. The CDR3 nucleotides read TGCAGTGCTAGAGAAGCTAGGTTTTTCTCCGGTGAGCAGTTCTTC.

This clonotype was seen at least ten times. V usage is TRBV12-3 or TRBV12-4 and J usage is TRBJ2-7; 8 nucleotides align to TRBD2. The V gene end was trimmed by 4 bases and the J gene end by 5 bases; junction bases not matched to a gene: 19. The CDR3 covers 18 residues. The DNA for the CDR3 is TGTGCCAGCAGTTCCACCGGATTCGGGGGGGGCAGGGTCGACGAGCAGTACTTC. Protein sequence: CASSSTGFGGGRVDEQYF.

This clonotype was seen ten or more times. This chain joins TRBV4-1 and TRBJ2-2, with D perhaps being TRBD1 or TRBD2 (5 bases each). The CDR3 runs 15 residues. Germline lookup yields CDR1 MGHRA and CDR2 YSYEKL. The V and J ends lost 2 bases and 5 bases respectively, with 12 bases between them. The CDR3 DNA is TGCGCCAGCAGCCAATGGGACCCCTTTACCGGGGAGCTGTTTTTT. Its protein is CASSQWDPFTGELFF.

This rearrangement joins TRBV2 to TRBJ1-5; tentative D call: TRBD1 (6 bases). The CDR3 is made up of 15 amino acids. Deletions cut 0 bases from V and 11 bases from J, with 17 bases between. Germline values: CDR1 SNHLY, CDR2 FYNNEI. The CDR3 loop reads CASSEAPRPQGTQHF. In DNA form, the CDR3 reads TGTGCCAGCAGTGAAGCCCCCCGCCCCCAGGGGACCCAGCATTTT.

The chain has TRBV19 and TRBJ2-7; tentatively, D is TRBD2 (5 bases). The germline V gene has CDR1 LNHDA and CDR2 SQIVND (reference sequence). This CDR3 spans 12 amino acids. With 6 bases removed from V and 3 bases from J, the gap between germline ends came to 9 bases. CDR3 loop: CASSPSNYEQYF. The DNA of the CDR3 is TGTGCCAGTAGCCCTAGCAACTACGAGCAGTACTTC.

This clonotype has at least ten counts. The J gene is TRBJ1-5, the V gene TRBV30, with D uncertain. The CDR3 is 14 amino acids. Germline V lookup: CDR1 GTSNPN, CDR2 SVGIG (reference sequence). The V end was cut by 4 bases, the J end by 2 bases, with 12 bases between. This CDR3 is CAWKGPGGNQPQHF. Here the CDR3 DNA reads TGTGCCTGGAAAGGGCCCGGGGGCAATCAGCCCCAGCATTTT.

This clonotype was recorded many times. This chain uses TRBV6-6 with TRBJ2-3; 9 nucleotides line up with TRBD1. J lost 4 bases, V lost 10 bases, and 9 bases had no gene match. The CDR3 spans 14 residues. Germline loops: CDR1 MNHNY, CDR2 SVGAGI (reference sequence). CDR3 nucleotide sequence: TGTGCCACCAGCGGGGACAGGGCTCCAGATACGCAGTATTTT. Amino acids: CATSGDRAPDTQYF.